Listed here are 16 T cell receptor beta chains from one sample, sequenced in a study of molecular identifiers for immune sequencing clone quantification. TCRdb recomputed calls from the PCR reads with MiXCR, one row per CDR3 protein. The sample consists of about 320,000 distinct CDR3 sequences, over 20% of them appearing once. Material: naive CD8+ T cells from blood, with Jurkat cell RNA spiked in. The subset here: FACS-sorted CD8+CD4-CCR7+CD45RA+ naive T cells. The receptor set was obtained from a human donor in good health. Some libraries in this study had Jurkat cell RNA spiked in.

Note on this clonotype: This could be a read error, since a much larger clone is one nucleotide away. The chain employs TRBV5-3 and TRBJ2-6, with 10 bases fitting TRBD2. TRBV5-3 is sorted into the ORF group, with uncertain function. This CDR3 spans 18 amino acids. CDR3 amino acids: CASSPPQAGGAGASVLTF. CDR3 nucleotide sequence: TGTGCCAGCAGCCCTCCCCAAGCGGGGGGGGCTGGGGCCAGCGTCCTGACTTTC.

A few counts support this clonotype. The chain uses TRBV6-5 and TRBJ2-1, with 8 bases lining up with TRBD2. Trimming cost V 0 bases and J 0 bases; bases outside gene matches: 1. CDR1 and CDR2 (germline): MNHEY, SVGAGI. This CDR3 spans 16 amino acids. The CDR3 region has the DNA TGTGCCAGCAGTTACTCTGGGACTAGCTCCTACAATGAGCAGTTCTTC. As protein: CASSYSGTSSYNEQFF.

This clonotype has just a few counts. The chain joins TRBV11-2 to TRBJ2-7, with 7 bases matching TRBD1. With V trimmed by 8 bases and J by 4 bases, 11 bases remained unmatched. This CDR3 comprises 14 residues. The V gene's germline CDR1 is SGHAT and CDR2 FQNNGV. CDR3 sequence (DNA): TGTGCCAGCCGCATAAGACAGGGTTGGTACGAGCAGTACTTC. This gives the protein CASRIRQGWYEQYF.

As for this clonotype: This may arise from a read error, as a much more abundant clone is one base away. The chain links TRBV29-1 to TRBJ1-1, with a tentative D call TRBD1 (5 bases). Germline V gives CDR1 SQVTM, CDR2 ANQGSEA. This CDR3 region has 11 residues. CDR3 in DNA: TGCAGGGTGACAGTGAACACTAAAGCTTTCTTT. It specifies CRVTVNTKAFF. Based on the CDR3 plus reference TRBV29-1 and TRBJ1-1, the full variable domain is SAVISQKPSRDICQRGTSLTIQCQVDSQVTMMFWYRQQPGQSLTLIATANQGSEATYESGFVIDKFPISRPNLTFSTLTVSNMSPEDSSIYLCRVTVNTKAFFGQGTRLTVV.

This chain uses TRBV4-1 with TRBJ1-1; TRBD1 aligns across 9 bases. The J segment lost 1 base and the V segment lost 4 bases, leaving 19 bases of the junction unmatched. Per the germline V gene, CDR1 is MGHRA and CDR2 is YSYEKL. This CDR3 is 20 amino acids long. The CDR3 DNA sequence: TGCGCCAGCAGCCCCCTTTCCGGGACAGGGAAGGCCCTCTCGAACACTGAAGCTTTCTTT. This sequence encodes CASSPLSGTGKALSNTEAFF.

The rearrangement uses TRBV6-1 and TRBJ1-6; D is perhaps TRBD1 (6 bases). Per the germline V gene, CDR1 is MNHNS and CDR2 is SASEGT. Trimming left V 0 bases short and J 4 bases short, with 16 bases between. The length of the CDR3 is 18 residues. This CDR3 is CASSEARTEGIYNSPLHF. CDR3 DNA: TGTGCCAGCAGTGAAGCTAGGACAGAGGGAATATATAATTCACCCCTCCACTTT.

This clonotype occurred a few times. The rearrangement uses TRBV6-2 or TRBV6-3 and TRBJ2-3; no definite D call. Germline CDR1 and CDR2: MNHEY and SVGEGT. The CDR3 has 15 amino acids. V lost 0 bases and J 0 bases, leaving 7 bases between the germline ends. In DNA, the CDR3 is TGTGCCAGCAGTTACTCGAAACAGAGCACAGATACGCAGTATTTT. Its protein product is CASSYSKQSTDTQYF.

The table lists this clonotype with many counts. The chain has TRBV7-9 and TRBJ2-3; 9 bases are shared with TRBD2. The germline CDR1 and CDR2 sequences are SEHNR and FQNEAQ (reference sequence). V shed 8 bases and J 0 bases; nucleotides not matched to a gene: 6. CDR3 length equals 15 residues. The CDR3 here is CASLSGTSSTDTQYF. DNA for the CDR3: TGTGCCAGCCTCTCCGGGACTAGCAGCACAGATACGCAGTATTTT.

There are many counts of this clonotype. The chain employs TRBV7-6 and TRBJ2-7, with 7 bases fitting TRBD1. CDR3 length: 15 amino acids. CDR1 and CDR2 (germline): SGHVS, FNYEAQ. With V trimmed by 1 base and J by 7 bases, 10 bases remained unmatched. The CDR3 loop reads CASSLGSGGSGEQYF. The CDR3 DNA is TGTGCCAGCAGCTTAGGTTCAGGGGGTTCGGGGGAGCAGTACTTC.

This clonotype showed up many times. The V and J genes are TRBV20-1 and TRBJ2-5; 9 positions match TRBD1. There are 15 residues in the CDR3. Germline loops: CDR1 DFQATT, CDR2 SNEGSKA (reference sequence). With 5 bases clipped from V and 5 bases from J, the junction kept 12 bases outside the gene matches. The CDR3 reads CSAPRDRDRAETQYF. CDR3 DNA: TGCAGTGCTCCAAGGGACAGGGATCGGGCGGAGACCCAGTACTTC.

The J gene is TRBJ2-3, the V gene TRBV7-9; 8 bases line up with TRBD1. V lost 4 bases and J lost 5; bases outside the gene matches: 11. This CDR3 region has 16 residues. Germline CDR1 is SEHNR and CDR2 is FQNEAQ (reference sequence). In DNA, the CDR3 is TGTGCCAGCAGCTCGAGTCGGACAGGGCCGGAAGATACGCAGTATTTT. Protein: CASSSSRTGPEDTQYF.

In its sample, this clonotype was seen a few times. This chain connects TRBV7-9 to TRBJ2-3; D uncertain. The CDR3 loop spans 16 amino acids. With 5 bases removed from V and 1 base from J, the gap between germline ends came to 16 bases. Germline CDR1 and CDR2: SEHNR and FQNEAQ (reference sequence). The CDR3 sequence is CASSLPLRLGTDTQYF. The CDR3, as DNA: TGTGCCAGCAGCCTGCCACTCCGCTTAGGCACAGATACGCAGTATTTT.

Notes on this clonotype: This CDR3 is missing its conserved last phenylalanine or tryptophan, likely due to a read error. This chain joins TRBV24-1 and TRBJ2-6; 11 bases agree with TRBD1. This CDR3 spans 17 amino acids. Germline CDR1 KGHDR, CDR2 SFDVKD. V was clipped by 3 bases and J by 2 bases; unmatched bases: 2. The CDR3 DNA sequence: TGTGCCACCAGTGATACGGACAGGGGGCCTGGGGCCAACGTCCTGACTTCC. This codes for CATSDTDRGPGANVLTS.

This chain connects TRBV19 to TRBJ1-4, with D hard to call. The germline V and J ends were trimmed by 4 bases and 0 bases, with 12 bases remaining between them. The CDR3 has 16 amino acids. Germline V lookup: CDR1 LNHDA, CDR2 SQIVND (reference sequence). The CDR3 sequence: CASSTWTVATNEKLFF. CDR3 sequence (DNA): TGTGCCAGTAGTACATGGACGGTTGCAACTAATGAAAAACTGTTTTTT.

This clonotype was observed a handful of times. The chain recombines TRBV5-5 with TRBJ2-3; D may be TRBD1 or TRBD2 (5 bases each). V was shortened by 4 bases and J by 4 bases, with 13 bases between the two germline ends. This CDR3 is 14 amino acids long. Germline V gene sequence: CDR1 SGHKS, CDR2 YYEKEE (reference sequence). The CDR3 coding sequence is TGTGCCAGCAGCCAGGGACGCTTATCAGATACGCAGTATTTT. It translates to CASSQGRLSDTQYF.

On this clonotype itself: A much larger clonotype is one base distant, so this may be a read error. The chain links TRBV9 to TRBJ1-1; maybe TRBD1 (6 bases). Germline-derived CDR1 and CDR2 are SGDLS and YYNGEE. The CDR3 has 14 amino acids. Trimming left V 3 bases short and J 4 bases short, with 13 bases between. As DNA, the CDR3 is TGTGCCAGCAGCGGAGACAGGTGGCCCACTGAAGCTTTCTTT. It yields the protein CASSGDRWPTEAFF.